This passage covers 32 T cell receptor beta chains from one sample sequenced in a study of T cells in tumors after PD-1 blockade (dated by TCRdb to the late 2010s). Libraries were prepared through the immunoSEQ multiplex PCR assay. The immuneACCESS repertoire file appears here via TCRdb, limited to in-frame rearrangements. These files lack a portion of the clones; in checked studies, under half of the deficit traces to unresolved V genes, and the cause of the others is not known. The sample table lists fewer than 8,000 clones, roughly two thirds of them with a count of one. Together, the top ten hold approximately 8.7% of the sample. The sample's time point label is to be understood as: after anti-PD-1 therapy. This material consisted of tumor tissue, taken after anti-PD-1 treatment. These TCRs come from a human donor with basal cell carcinoma.

This chain links TRBV2 with TRBJ2-1, with a weak D call TRBD1 (5 bases). V lost 3 bases, J lost 12 bases, and 6 bases lay in between. This CDR3 is 10 amino acids long. CDR1 is SNHLY, CDR2 FYNNEI, per germline. CDR3 in amino acids: CASSEGPQFF. Written as DNA, the CDR3 is TGTGCCAGCAGTGAGGGGCCGCAGTTCTTC.

The J gene is TRBJ1-2, the V gene TRBV14; D is unresolved. Germline CDR1 and CDR2: SGHDN and FVKESK. This CDR3 has 14 residues. Trimming removed 4 bases from V and 5 bases from J, with 14 bases in between. CDR3 sequence reads: CASSPLGRSYGYTF. As DNA, the CDR3 is TGTGCCAGCAGCCCCCTGGGAAGGTCTTATGGCTACACCTTC.

V usage is TRBV5-1 and J usage is TRBJ1-1; 7 bases are shared with TRBD1. Germline CDR1 is SGHRS and CDR2 is YFSETQ. Trimming cost V 4 bases and J 0 bases; bases outside gene matches: 12. The CDR3 runs to 17 residues. The CDR3 coding sequence is TGCGCCAGCAGCGATCCCGACAGGGCCGTTATGAACACTGAAGCTTTCTTT. Its protein product is CASSDPDRAVMNTEAFF. The complete variable domain, with remaining parts taken from reference TRBV5-1 and TRBJ1-1, reads KAGVTQTPRYLIKTRGQQVTLSCSPISGHRSVSWYQQTPGQGLQFLFEYFSETQRNKGNFPGRFSGRQFSNSRSEMNVSTLELGDSALYLCASSDPDRAVMNTEAFFGQGTRLTVV.

This clone has just a few counts. The chain has TRBV10-3 and TRBJ1-5; a possible D gene is TRBD1 (6 bases). Looked up from germline, CDR1 is ENHRY and CDR2 is SYGVKD. This CDR3 spans 18 amino acids. V was cut by 0 bases and J by 2 bases, with 17 bases left in between. The CDR3 DNA is TGTGCCATCAGTGAGTCGAAAACGCTGGGGGGCGGCAATCAGCCCCAGCATTTT. Translated: CAISESKTLGGGNQPQHF.

The gene calls are TRBV3-1 (or the pseudogene TRBV3-2) and TRBJ2-2, with 11 bases lining up with TRBD2. Germline V gene data show CDR1 as LGHDT and CDR2 as YNNKEL (reference sequence). The CDR3 is 16 amino acids. The J segment lost 5 bases and the V segment lost 4 bases, leaving 6 bases of the junction unmatched. The chain's CDR3 is CASSPPASGGTGELFF. The CDR3 DNA follows: TGTGCCAGCAGCCCCCCCGCTAGCGGGGGGACCGGGGAGCTGTTTTTT.

The rearrangement links TRBV14 to TRBJ2-5; 9 nucleotides match TRBD2. This CDR3 comprises 16 residues. Germline CDR1 and CDR2: SGHDN and FVKESK. V gave up 1 base and J gave up 5 bases; unmatched junction bases: 8. The CDR3 sequence is CASSQAIAGVRETQYF. As DNA, the CDR3 is TGTGCCAGCAGCCAAGCCATAGCGGGAGTAAGGGAGACCCAGTACTTC.

There are a few counts of this clone. The chain has TRBV5-1 and TRBJ2-3; 9 bases fit TRBD2. In germline, CDR1 is SGHRS, CDR2 YFSETQ. Trimming took 4 bases from V and 1 from J; bases not matched to a gene: 7. The CDR3 contains 16 residues. CDR3 sequence (DNA): TGCGCCAGCAGCATGACTAGCGGTGGGGGCACAGATACGCAGTATTTT. Its translation: CASSMTSGGGTDTQYF.

The chain has TRBV5-1 and TRBJ2-5; D is possibly TRBD1 (6 bases). V lost 4 bases and J lost 0, with 16 bases in between. The CDR3 extends over 16 amino acids. CDR1 is SGHRS and CDR2 is YFSETQ in the germline V gene. The CDR3: CASSRRQASYQETQYF. The CDR3 bases are TGCGCCAGCAGCAGGCGACAGGCATCGTACCAAGAGACCCAGTACTTC.

V gene TRBV6-5 combines with J gene TRBJ1-5; D is possibly TRBD1 (6 bases). CDR1 and CDR2 from the germline V gene are MNHEY and SVGAGI. This CDR3 contains 15 residues. Trimming took 6 bases from V and 6 from J, leaving 18 bases between them. CDR3 in DNA: TGTGCCAGCAGACTCGAGTTCGGGACACTTCAGCCCCAGCATTTT. This sequence encodes CASRLEFGTLQPQHF.

The chain links TRBV28 to TRBJ2-3, with a weak D call TRBD2 (6 bases). The germline gives CDR1 MDHEN, CDR2 SYDVKM. CDR3 length: 17 amino acids. The V gene lost 5 bases and the J gene lost 4 bases, with 22 bases spanning the gap. In nucleotides, the CDR3 is TGTGCCAGCAGTACACGACCCCCGGGGGAAGTGGCAGATACGCAGTATTTT. Its translation: CASSTRPPGEVADTQYF.

This chain connects TRBV30 to TRBJ2-6; maybe TRBD1 (5 bases). V shed 5 bases and J shed 1 base, with 9 bases lying between them. Germline V gene lookup returns CDR1 GTSNPN and CDR2 SVGIG (reference sequence). This CDR3 has 14 residues. The CDR3 region has the DNA TGTGCCTGGGTCCCAGGGTCTGGGGCCAACGTCCTGACTTTC. Its translation is CAWVPGSGANVLTF.

This chain links TRBV27 with TRBJ2-1; perhaps TRBD1 as D (5 bases). Germline CDR1 is MNHEY and CDR2 is SMNVEV (reference sequence). The CDR3 totals 13 residues. V dropped 4 bases and J dropped 4 bases, with 8 bases sitting between them. CDR3 loop: CASSWGSYNEQFF. CDR3 nucleotide sequence: TGTGCCAGCAGTTGGGGCAGTTACAATGAGCAGTTCTTC.

The rearrangement links TRBV28 to TRBJ2-5, with D possibly being TRBD1 (6 bases). The CDR3 length is 15 residues. V was pared by 11 bases and J by 5 bases, with 24 bases between. The V gene's germline CDR1 is MDHEN and CDR2 SYDVKM. The CDR3 region has the DNA TGTGCCGGCCAACGGGACACCGGTGGGGCGGAGACCCAGTACTTC. Encoded protein: CAGQRDTGGAETQYF.

This chain uses TRBV18 with TRBJ2-3; the match to TRBD1 covers 9 bases. The J segment lost 2 bases and the V segment lost 6 bases, leaving 6 bases of the junction unmatched. Germline V CDR1 and CDR2: KGHSH, LQKENI. The CDR3 has 15 residues. The CDR3 DNA reads as TGTGCCAGCTCCCCCGGGACAGGGTACACAGATACGCAGTATTTT. Protein sequence: CASSPGTGYTDTQYF. Supplemented by reference TRBV18 and TRBJ2-3, the full variable domain reads NAGVMQNPRHLVRRRGQEARLRCSPMKGHSHVYWYRQLPEEGLKFMVYLQKENIIDESGMPKERFSAEFPKEGPSILRIQQVVRGDSAAYFCASSPGTGYTDTQYFGPGTRLTVL.

The chain couples TRBV7-6 to TRBJ2-1; no reliable D call. Trimming removed 1 base from V and 5 bases from J, with 24 bases in between. CDR3 length: 19 residues. Germline-derived CDR1 and CDR2 are SGHVS and FNYEAQ. The CDR3: CASSLVPPVDSPYHNEQFF. The CDR3 nucleotides are TGTGCCAGCAGCTTAGTCCCCCCAGTGGATTCCCCTTACCACAATGAGCAGTTCTTC. Filled out from reference TRBV7-6 and TRBJ2-1, the complete variable domain reads GAGVSQSPRYKVTKRGQDVALRCDPISGHVSLYWYRQALGQGPEFLTYFNYEAQQDKSGLPNDRFSAERPEGSISTLTIQRTEQRDSAMYRCASSLVPPVDSPYHNEQFFGPGTRLTVL.

CDR3 sequence reads: CAWSAWTGVAKNIQYF. The CDR3 nucleotides read TGTGCCTGGAGTGCCTGGACAGGGGTAGCCAAAAACATTCAGTACTTC. The V call is TRBV30, the J call TRBJ2-4; 9 bases map to TRBD1. Germline trimming cut 1 base from V and 0 bases from J; bases unmatched to any gene: 4. Germline loops: CDR1 GTSNPN, CDR2 SVGIG (reference sequence). The CDR3 sequence is 16 residues long.

The chain is built from TRBV20-1 and TRBJ2-3; 7 bases match TRBD2. The CDR3 is 15 amino acids. Germline values: CDR1 DFQATT, CDR2 SNEGSKA (reference sequence). The V gene end was trimmed by 3 bases and the J gene end by 1 base; junction bases not matched to a gene: 7. CDR3 protein: CSASGSGIGTDTQYF. The CDR3 bases are TGCAGTGCTAGTGGCAGCGGGATTGGCACAGATACGCAGTATTTT.

This clone was observed a single time. CDR3 in amino acids: CASSRGGEVAEQFF. DNA of the CDR3: TGTGCCAGTAGTAGGGGCGGGGAGGTTGCTGAGCAGTTCTTC. The V and J genes are TRBV19 and TRBJ2-1, with a weak D call TRBD2 (6 bases). Germline loops: CDR1 LNHDA, CDR2 SQIVND (reference sequence). Trimming shortened V by 4 bases and J by 9 bases, and 16 bases separated the two germline ends. The CDR3 spans 14 residues.

V gene TRBV9 combines with J gene TRBJ1-1; D unclear. Trimming cost V 0 bases and J 7 bases, with 10 bases left between them. The CDR3 has 13 residues. CDR1 is SGDLS and CDR2 is YYNGEE in the germline V gene. The CDR3: CASSVGVEGEAFF. In nucleotides, the CDR3 is TGTGCCAGCAGCGTAGGTGTAGAGGGTGAAGCTTTCTTT.

This chain links TRBV6-5 with TRBJ2-5, with D perhaps matching TRBD1 (6 bases). CDR3 length: 15 amino acids. Germline loops: CDR1 MNHEY, CDR2 SVGAGI. Trimming stripped 6 bases from V and 1 base from J, with 15 bases between. The chain's CDR3 is CASSPPGVLQETQYF. The CDR3 nucleotides read TGTGCCAGCAGCCCCCCAGGGGTCCTCCAAGAGACCCAGTACTTC.

The CDR3, as DNA: TGTGCCAGCAGCTTGGGAACGGGCAATGAGCAGTTCTTC. Protein: CASSLGTGNEQFF. This chain uses TRBV7-9 with TRBJ2-1; no firm D call. CDR1 and CDR2 (germline): SEHNR, FQNEAQ (reference sequence). CDR3 length: 13 residues. V was cut by 3 bases and J by 6 bases, with 9 bases left in between.

This chain links TRBV7-6 with TRBJ2-3; 11 bases are a match to TRBD2. The CDR3 consists of 16 residues. CDR1 is SGHVS, CDR2 FNYEAQ, per germline. V was pared by 5 bases and J by 1 base, with 5 bases of the junction left unmatched. CDR3 in amino acids: CASSPGLAEGTDTQYF. As DNA, the CDR3 is TGTGCCAGCAGCCCGGGACTAGCGGAGGGCACAGATACGCAGTATTTT. The entire variable domain, with the rest obtained from reference TRBV7-6 and TRBJ2-3, is as follows: GAGVSQSPRYKVTKRGQDVALRCDPISGHVSLYWYRQALGQGPEFLTYFNYEAQQDKSGLPNDRFSAERPEGSISTLTIQRTEQRDSAMYRCASSPGLAEGTDTQYFGPGTRLTVL.

The V gene is TRBV2, the J gene TRBJ2-5, with 7 positions matching TRBD1. The CDR3 has 14 amino acids. The germline gives CDR1 SNHLY, CDR2 FYNNEI. J gave up 4 bases and V 6 bases, and 8 bases lay outside the gene matches. For the CDR3, the DNA is TGTGCCAGCAGAGCCGCCTCAGGGGGAGAGACCCAGTACTTC. It translates to CASRAASGGETQYF.

V usage is TRBV27 and J usage is TRBJ1-6; possible D gene TRBD1, 6 bases. Deletions cut 6 bases from V and 0 bases from J, with 15 bases between. The CDR3 consists of 17 residues. Germline-derived CDR1 and CDR2 are MNHEY and SMNVEV (reference sequence). The CDR3 bases are TGTGCCAGCAGGCGACTAGAGGGGGGCTCCTATAATTCACCCCTCCACTTT. Its protein product is CASRRLEGGSYNSPLHF.

This clone is labeled large. The chain combines TRBV15 with TRBJ2-7, with 7 nucleotides matching TRBD2. Germline V gene sequence: CDR1 LNHNV, CDR2 YYDKDF (reference sequence). The CDR3 is made up of 16 amino acids. Trimming cost V 0 bases and J 3 bases; bases outside gene matches: 8. The CDR3 coding sequence is TGTGCCACCAGCAGAGATACGGCGGGAGAGGGCTACGAGCAGTACTTC. Translation: CATSRDTAGEGYEQYF. The entire variable domain, with the rest obtained from reference TRBV15 and TRBJ2-7, is as follows: DAMVIQNPRYQVTQFGKPVTLSCSQTLNHNVMYWYQQKSSQAPKLLFHYYDKDFNNEADTPDNFQSRRPNTSFCFLDIRSPGLGDTAMYLCATSRDTAGEGYEQYFGPGTRLTVT.

This clone was counted only a few times. The CDR3 coding sequence is TGTGCCACCCGGAGGGGGGAGGCCTATGGCTACACCTTC. Translating it yields CATRRGEAYGYTF. The chain is built from TRBV12-3 or TRBV12-4 and TRBJ1-2, with D possibly TRBD1 on 6 matching bases. Trimming removed 10 bases at V and 4 bases at J, with 16 bases between. The CDR3 extends over 13 amino acids.

Concerning this clone itself: One end of the junction varies from germline; a read error may be responsible. The sample contains more than one DNA sequence encoding this CDR3. The chain uses TRBV6-5 and TRBJ2-7; 10 bases are shared with TRBD1. Germline CDR1 MNHEY, CDR2 SVGAGI. The CDR3 spans 15 residues. CDR3 bases: TGTGCCAGCACCGACCCCGGGACAGGGGACTACGAGCAGTACTTT. Translating gives CASTDPGTGDYEQYF.

The chain links TRBV3-1 (or the pseudogene TRBV3-2) to TRBJ1-3; D unclear. This CDR3 is 15 amino acids long. Germline lookup yields CDR1 LGHDT and CDR2 YNNKEL (reference sequence). V was trimmed by 4 bases and J by 0 bases, leaving 10 bases between them. The CDR3 sequence is CASSLGGYSGNTIYF. The CDR3 DNA is TGTGCCAGCAGCCTTGGCGGGTACTCTGGAAACACCATATATTTT.

The gene calls are TRBV27 and TRBJ1-6, with D maybe TRBD1 (5 bases). The CDR3 totals 13 residues. V gave up 2 bases and J gave up 10 bases, with 9 bases separating them. Germline V gives CDR1 MNHEY, CDR2 SMNVEV (reference sequence). CDR3 sequence: CASSLRTRSPLHF. The CDR3 nucleotides read TGTGCCAGCAGTTTACGGACACGATCACCCCTCCACTTT.

About this clone itself: Given a much more abundant clone one base away, this may be a read error. This rearrangement joins TRBV4-3 to TRBJ1-5; TRBD1 agrees at 11 bases. The CDR3 runs 15 residues. Germline trimming cut 5 bases from V and 6 bases from J; bases unmatched to any gene: 6. CDR1 is LGHNA, CDR2 YSLEER, per germline. CDR3 in amino acids: CASSSRTGGGQPQHF. CDR3 in DNA: TGCGCCAGCAGCAGCAGGACAGGGGGCGGTCAGCCCCAGCATTTT.

V and J are TRBV5-7 and TRBJ2-1; D remains ambiguous. TRBV5-7 has ORF status, its function being uncertain. V was pared by 4 bases and J by 5 bases, with 10 bases between. The CDR3 length is 13 residues. The chain's CDR3 is CASSTRAHNEQFF. DNA of the CDR3: TGTGCCAGCAGCACCCGGGCCCACAATGAGCAGTTCTTC.

This clone has just one count. The V and J genes are TRBV19 and TRBJ2-7; 9 positions match TRBD1. This CDR3 is 14 amino acids long. With V trimmed by 4 bases and J by 2 bases, 3 bases remained unmatched. Germline assignment: CDR1 LNHDA and CDR2 SQIVND (reference sequence). CDR3 bases: TGTGCCAGTAGTAAGGGACAGGGAACCTACGAGCAGTACTTC. Its translation is CASSKGQGTYEQYF.